The subject of this entry is one T cell receptor beta chain. Profiling relied on immunoSEQ multiplex PCR, and the TCRdb table lists in-frame clones only, not all of them. The sample yields 25,000 to 35,000 clones, about 88% seen once. CDR3 length: 16 residues. Germline-derived CDR1 and CDR2 are GTSNPN and SVGIG (reference sequence). The V and J ends lost 0 bases and 1 base, in that order; junction bases with no gene match: 6. The sample belongs to a study of T cell changes during pregnancy in multiple sclerosis. The TCR originated in a female donor in good health, enrolled as a control in a pregnancy study. The chain links TRBV30 to TRBJ1-5; 7 bases align to TRBD1. The starting material was CD4+ T cells from peripheral blood mononuclear cells, obtained in the second trimester of pregnancy. The chain's CDR3 is CAWSVRQGRSNQPQHF. CDR3 coding DNA: TGTGCCTGGAGTGTACGACAGGGCCGGAGCAATCAGCCCCAGCATTTT.